Sequencing of this T cell receptor beta chain was carried out in a study of T cells in localized non-small cell lung cancer. Broader study findings: Among the tissues sampled, uninvolved adjacent lung had the highest T cell clonality, above tumor.

The CDR3 is 14 residues long. V was pared by 5 bases and J by 4 bases, with 14 bases between. Germline V gives CDR1 MNHEY, CDR2 SVGAGI. TCRdb keeps only in-frame clones here, not all; method: immunoSEQ multiplex PCR. The sample includes about 33,000 clones, approximately 86% of them seen just once. For this clone: Its matching antigen is unknown.

The TCR comes from a man aged 40-75 years with stage III lung adenocarcinoma. The gene calls are TRBV6-5 and TRBJ1-2, with D perhaps matching TRBD1 (6 bases). The sample here was peripheral blood mononuclear cells, taken before any cancer treatment. CDR3 DNA: TGTGCCAGCAGTGTAGAGTACAGGGCCTATGGCTACACCTTC. Translated: CASSVEYRAYGYTF.